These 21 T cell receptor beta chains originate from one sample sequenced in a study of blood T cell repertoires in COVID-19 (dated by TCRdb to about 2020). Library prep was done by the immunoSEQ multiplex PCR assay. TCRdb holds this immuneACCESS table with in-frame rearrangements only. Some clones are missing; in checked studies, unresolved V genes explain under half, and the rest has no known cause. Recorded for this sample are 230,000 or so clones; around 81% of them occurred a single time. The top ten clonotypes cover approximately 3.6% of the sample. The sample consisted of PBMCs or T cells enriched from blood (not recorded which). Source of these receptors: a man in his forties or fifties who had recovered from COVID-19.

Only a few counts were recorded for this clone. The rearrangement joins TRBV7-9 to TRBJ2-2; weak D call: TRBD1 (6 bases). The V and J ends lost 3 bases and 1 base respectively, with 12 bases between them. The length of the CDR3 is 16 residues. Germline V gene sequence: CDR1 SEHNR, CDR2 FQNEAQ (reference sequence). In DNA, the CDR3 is TGTGCCAGCAGCTTTACTGGACAGTGGAACACCGGGGAGCTGTTTTTT. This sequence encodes CASSFTGQWNTGELFF.

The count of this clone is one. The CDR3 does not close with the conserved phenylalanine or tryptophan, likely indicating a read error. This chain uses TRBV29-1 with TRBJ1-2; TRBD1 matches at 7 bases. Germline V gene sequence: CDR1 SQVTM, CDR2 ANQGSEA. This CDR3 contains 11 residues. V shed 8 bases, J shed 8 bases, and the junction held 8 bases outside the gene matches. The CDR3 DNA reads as TGCAGCACTCGACAGGGCGAAGGCTACACCCTC. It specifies CSTRQGEGYTL.

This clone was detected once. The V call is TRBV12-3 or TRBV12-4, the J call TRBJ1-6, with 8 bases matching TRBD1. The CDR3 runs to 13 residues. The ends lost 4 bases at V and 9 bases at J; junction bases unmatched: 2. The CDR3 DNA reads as TGTGCCAGCAGTTCAGGGGGCGGTTCACCCCTCCACTTT. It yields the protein CASSSGGGSPLHF.

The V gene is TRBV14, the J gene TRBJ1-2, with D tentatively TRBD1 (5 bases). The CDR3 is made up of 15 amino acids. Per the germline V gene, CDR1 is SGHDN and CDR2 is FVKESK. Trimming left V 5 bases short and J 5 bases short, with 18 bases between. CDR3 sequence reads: CASSNRQHTLYGYTF. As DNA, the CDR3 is TGTGCCAGCAGCAACCGACAGCATACCCTTTATGGCTACACCTTC.

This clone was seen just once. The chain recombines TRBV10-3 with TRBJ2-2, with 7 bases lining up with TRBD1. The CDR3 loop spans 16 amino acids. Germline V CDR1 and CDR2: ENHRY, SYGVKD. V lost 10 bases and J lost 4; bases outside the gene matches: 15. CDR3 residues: CANSPNTGDLTGELFF. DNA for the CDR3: TGTGCCAACAGCCCAAATACAGGGGACCTCACCGGGGAGCTGTTTTTT.

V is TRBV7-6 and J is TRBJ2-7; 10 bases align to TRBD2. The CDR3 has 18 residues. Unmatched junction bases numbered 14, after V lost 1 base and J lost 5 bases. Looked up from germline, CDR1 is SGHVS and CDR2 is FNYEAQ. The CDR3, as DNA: TGTGCCAGCAGCTTAGTACACCCCAGCGGGAGGGCCATCGACGAGCAGTACTTC. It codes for CASSLVHPSGRAIDEQYF. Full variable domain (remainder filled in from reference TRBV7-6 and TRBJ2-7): GAGVSQSPRYKVTKRGQDVALRCDPISGHVSLYWYRQALGQGPEFLTYFNYEAQQDKSGLPNDRFSAERPEGSISTLTIQRTEQRDSAMYRCASSLVHPSGRAIDEQYFGPGTRLTVT.

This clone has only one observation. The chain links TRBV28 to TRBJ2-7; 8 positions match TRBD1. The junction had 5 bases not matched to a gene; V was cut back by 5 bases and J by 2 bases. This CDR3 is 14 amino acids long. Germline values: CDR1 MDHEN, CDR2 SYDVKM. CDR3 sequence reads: CASSRAGGPYEQYF. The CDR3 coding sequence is TGTGCCAGCAGTCGGGCAGGGGGCCCCTACGAGCAGTACTTC.

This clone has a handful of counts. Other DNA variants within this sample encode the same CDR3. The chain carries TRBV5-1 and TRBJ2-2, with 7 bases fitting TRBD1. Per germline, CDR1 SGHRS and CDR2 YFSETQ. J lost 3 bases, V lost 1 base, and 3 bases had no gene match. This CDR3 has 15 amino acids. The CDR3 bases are TGCGCCAGCAGCTTGACAGGGGTCGACACCGGGGAGCTGTTTTTT. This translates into CASSLTGVDTGELFF.

The CDR3 loop is CASSPRGTPLAKNIQYF. The CDR3 DNA follows: TGTGCCAGCAGCCCGCGGGGGACTCCATTAGCCAAAAACATTCAGTACTTC. The genes are TRBV3-1 (or the pseudogene TRBV3-2) and TRBJ2-4; 7 nucleotides line up with TRBD2. V shed 4 bases and J 0 bases; nucleotides not matched to a gene: 9. Germline V CDR1 and CDR2: LGHDT, YNNKEL (reference sequence). The CDR3 covers 17 residues.

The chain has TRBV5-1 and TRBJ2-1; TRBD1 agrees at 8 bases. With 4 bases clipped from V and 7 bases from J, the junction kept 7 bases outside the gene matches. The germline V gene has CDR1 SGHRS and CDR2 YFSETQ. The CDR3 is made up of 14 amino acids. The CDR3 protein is CASSIQGARNEQFF. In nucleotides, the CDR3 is TGCGCCAGCAGCATCCAGGGGGCTCGGAATGAGCAGTTCTTC.

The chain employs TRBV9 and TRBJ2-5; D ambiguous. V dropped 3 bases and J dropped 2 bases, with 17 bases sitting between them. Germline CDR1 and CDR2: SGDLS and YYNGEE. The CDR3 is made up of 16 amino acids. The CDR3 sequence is CASSATERGRQETQYF. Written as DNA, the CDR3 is TGTGCCAGCAGCGCGACCGAGCGCGGCAGACAAGAGACCCAGTACTTC.

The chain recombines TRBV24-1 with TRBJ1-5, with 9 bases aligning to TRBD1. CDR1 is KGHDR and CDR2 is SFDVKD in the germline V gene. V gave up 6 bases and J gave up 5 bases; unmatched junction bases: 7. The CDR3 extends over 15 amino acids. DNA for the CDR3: TGTGCCACCAGTCAAACAGGGGGCTCTTATCAGCCCCAGCATTTT. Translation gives CATSQTGGSYQPQHF.

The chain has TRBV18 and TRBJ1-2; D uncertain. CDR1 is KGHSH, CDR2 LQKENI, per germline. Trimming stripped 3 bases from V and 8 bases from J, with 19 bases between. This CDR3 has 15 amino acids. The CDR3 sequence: CASSPYAPGLGGYTF. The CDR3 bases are TGTGCCAGCTCACCCTACGCGCCAGGTCTCGGAGGCTACACCTTC. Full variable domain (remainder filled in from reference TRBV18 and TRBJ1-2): NAGVMQNPRHLVRRRGQEARLRCSPMKGHSHVYWYRQLPEEGLKFMVYLQKENIIDESGMPKERFSAEFPKEGPSILRIQQVVRGDSAAYFCASSPYAPGLGGYTFGSGTRLTVV.

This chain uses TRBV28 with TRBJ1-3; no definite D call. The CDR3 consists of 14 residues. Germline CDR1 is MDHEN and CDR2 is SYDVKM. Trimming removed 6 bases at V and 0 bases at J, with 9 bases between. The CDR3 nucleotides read TGTGCCAGCAGCCTAGCTATCTCTGGAAACACCATATATTTT. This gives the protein CASSLAISGNTIYF.

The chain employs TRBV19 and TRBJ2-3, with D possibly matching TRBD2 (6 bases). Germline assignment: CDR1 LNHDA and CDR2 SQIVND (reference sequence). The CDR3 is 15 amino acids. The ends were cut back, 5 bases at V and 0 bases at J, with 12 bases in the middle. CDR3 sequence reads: CASSPIAESTDTQYF. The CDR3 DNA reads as TGTGCCAGTAGTCCTATAGCGGAAAGCACAGATACGCAGTATTTT.

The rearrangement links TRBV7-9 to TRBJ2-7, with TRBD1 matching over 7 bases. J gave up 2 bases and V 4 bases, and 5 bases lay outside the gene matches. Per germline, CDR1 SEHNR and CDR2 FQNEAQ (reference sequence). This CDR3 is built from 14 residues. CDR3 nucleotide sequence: TGTGCCAGCAGCTCGACAGGGAGTACCTACGAGCAGTACTTC. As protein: CASSSTGSTYEQYF.

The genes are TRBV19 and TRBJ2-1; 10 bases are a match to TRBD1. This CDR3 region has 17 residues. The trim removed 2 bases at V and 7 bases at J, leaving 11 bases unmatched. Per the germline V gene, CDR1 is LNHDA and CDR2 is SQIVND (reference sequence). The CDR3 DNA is TGTGCCAGTAGTATAAGGGGCGGGGGACAGGGGTGGAATGAGCAGTTCTTC. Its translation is CASSIRGGGQGWNEQFF.

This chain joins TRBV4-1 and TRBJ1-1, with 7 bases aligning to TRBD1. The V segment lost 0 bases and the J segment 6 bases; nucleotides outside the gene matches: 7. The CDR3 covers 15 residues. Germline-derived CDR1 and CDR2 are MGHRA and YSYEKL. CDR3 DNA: TGCGCCAGCAGCCAAGAAGGCAGGGGGTCGGCTGAAGCTTTCTTT. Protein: CASSQEGRGSAEAFF.

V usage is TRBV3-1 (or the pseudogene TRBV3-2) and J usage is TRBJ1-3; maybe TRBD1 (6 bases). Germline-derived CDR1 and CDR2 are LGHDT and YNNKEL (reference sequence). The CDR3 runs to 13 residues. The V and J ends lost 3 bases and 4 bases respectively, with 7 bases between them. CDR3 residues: CASSQGAGNTIYF. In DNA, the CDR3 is TGTGCCAGCAGCCAGGGGGCCGGAAACACCATATATTTT.

CDR3 nucleotide sequence: TGTGCCAGCAGCAAGCCGGGTCCTGGGAATTCACCCCTCCACTTT. It codes for CASSKPGPGNSPLHF. The chain uses TRBV5-5 and TRBJ1-6; D ambiguous. Trimming left V 4 bases short and J 7 bases short, with 15 bases between. The CDR3 extends over 15 amino acids. Germline V gives CDR1 SGHKS, CDR2 YYEKEE (reference sequence).

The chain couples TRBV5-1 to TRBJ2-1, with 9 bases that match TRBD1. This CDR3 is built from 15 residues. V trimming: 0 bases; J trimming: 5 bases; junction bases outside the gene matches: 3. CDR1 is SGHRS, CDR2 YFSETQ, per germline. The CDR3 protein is CASSLAQGANNEQFF. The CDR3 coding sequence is TGCGCCAGCAGCTTGGCACAGGGGGCGAACAATGAGCAGTTCTTC.